This TCR beta chain was sequenced for a study of blood T cell repertoires in COVID-19. Germline CDR1 LGHDT, CDR2 YNNKEL (reference sequence). The junction had 11 bases not matched to a gene; V was cut back by 7 bases and J by 8 bases. CDR3 length: 15 residues. Original analysis: Estimation of nucleated cell counts relied on the amplification of reference gene primers. Profiling relied on immunoSEQ multiplex PCR, and the TCRdb table lists in-frame clones only, not all of them. That table gives V, J and clone size, and the DNA gave D and trimming. Counted here are 95,000 to 100,000 clones, approximately 80% occurring once; the ten biggest clones make up 8.5% to 12%. This clone was observed a few times.

The J gene is TRBJ1-4, the V gene TRBV3-1 (or the pseudogene TRBV3-2), with TRBD1 matching 9 bases. The sequence was collected from a man in his 70s with acute or convalescent COVID-19. The sample consisted of peripheral blood. CDR3 sequence (DNA): TGTGCCAGCACTCAGACGGGACAGGGTAACGAAAAACTGTTTTTT. Amino acid sequence: CASTQTGQGNEKLFF.